This record concerns one T cell receptor beta chain sequence. Its target is unknown. Patients were ineligible given autoimmune disease history or systemic immunosuppression. Blood sampling took place at baseline, cycle 4 day 1, and cycle 7 day 1. The sample is drawn from a study of OX40 agonist ivuxolimab in advanced cancers. Points from the study as a whole: Within 6 weeks, CD4+ and CD8+ blood T cells expanded clonally at 0.1 to 3.0 mg/kg. With doses of 0.1-3.0 mg/kg, partial responders showed among the lowest clonal expansion.

The CDR3 extends over 15 amino acids. Per germline, CDR1 MNHEY and CDR2 SMNVEV (reference sequence). Losses at the gene ends were 4 bases for V and 4 bases for J; bases not matched to a gene: 8. Using immunoSEQ multiplex PCR, the repertoire was profiled, and TCRdb retains in-frame clones only, with some absent. The sample has more than 80,000 clones, around nine tenths seen once. V usage is TRBV27 and J usage is TRBJ2-5, with 8 positions matching TRBD2. The specimen was CD4+ or CD8+ T cells sorted from blood, collected in a trial of the OX40 agonist ivuxolimab. This TCR was sampled from an adult with an advanced solid tumor such as melanoma, head and neck, liver or kidney cancer. As DNA, the CDR3 is TGTGCCAGCAGTTCCTTCACTAGCGGAGGAGAGACCCAGTACTTC. Residues: CASSSFTSGGETQYF.